The rows below give T cell receptor beta chains drawn from one sample of a study of CD8 T cells in ankylosing spondylitis. Using its own MiXCR run on the 5' RACE reads, TCRdb lists one record per CDR3 protein. The sample yields 250,000 or so distinct CDR3 sequences, 18% seen once. The sequencing sample was made of blood, either unsorted or a sorted T cell fraction (not recorded which). These receptors all come from a male donor with ankylosing spondylitis or in good health (not recorded which). The CDR3 runs from the conserved cysteine through the conserved F or W. Size is omitted from some rows. Given values are once, few, many or a class for expanded clones.

V gene | clone size | CDR3 protein
TRBV28 | - | CASRTLTGVNTEAFF
TRBV27 | - | CASSLFLAGYEQYF
TRBV12-3/TRBV12-4 | - | CASSLLVSSYEQYF
TRBV10-3 | few | CAISESTVSGRYNEQFF
TRBV6-4 | few | CATAGESAGEQFF
TRBV27 | few | CASSLGAGGRYNEQFF
TRBV29-1 | many | CSVGEAGEQYF
TRBV20-1 | - | CSARTEIAGAGELFF
TRBV9 | - | CASSATGIQEYNEQFF
TRBV7-9 | - | CASSPRTSGAYNEQFF
TRBV5-1 | - | CASSLDQLWFQDNEQFF
TRBV29-1 | few | CSGRGAGGFLSYNEQFF